Below are 10 T cell receptor beta chains sequenced from a single sample in a study of T cell responses to AZD1222 COVID-19 vaccine. Data came from immunoSEQ multiplex PCR; TCRdb stores just in-frame clones and leaves some out. The repertoire includes 100,000 or so clones, around 87% of them detected once, and roughly 3% sits in the top ten. Specimen: peripheral blood, collected on day 0 of AZD1222 vaccination. The receptors come from an adult in good health.

The J gene is TRBJ1-4, the V gene TRBV6-5, with TRBD1 matching over 9 bases. This CDR3 spans 15 amino acids. Germline V gene sequence: CDR1 MNHEY, CDR2 SVGAGI. The trim removed 8 bases at V and 7 bases at J, leaving 11 bases unmatched. The CDR3 sequence: CASDLNRGLGEKLFF. CDR3 DNA: TGTGCCAGCGACCTGAACAGGGGGCTCGGTGAAAAACTGTTTTTT.

V and J are TRBV5-1 and TRBJ1-2; no reliable D call. The CDR3 totals 13 residues. Germline CDR1 is SGHRS and CDR2 is YFSETQ. With 1 base removed from V and 5 bases from J, the gap between germline ends came to 9 bases. DNA for the CDR3: TGCGCCAGCAGCTTGAACGGAATTTATGGCTACACCTTC. Protein product: CASSLNGIYGYTF.

This clone was detected only once. This sequence joins TRBV5-1 and TRBJ2-6; 7 bases map to TRBD1. Germline CDR1 and CDR2: SGHRS and YFSETQ. CDR3 length: 16 residues. With 3 bases clipped from V and 0 bases from J, the junction kept 3 bases outside the gene matches. CDR3 protein: CASSWTGISGANVLTF. The DNA for the CDR3 is TGCGCCAGCAGCTGGACAGGTATCTCTGGGGCCAACGTCCTGACTTTC.

The rearrangement joins TRBV6-2 or TRBV6-3 to TRBJ2-7, with D possibly matching TRBD1 (5 bases). The V end lost 4 bases, the J end lost 6 bases, and 19 bases lay between the germline ends. The CDR3 has 15 residues. Germline V gives CDR1 MNHEY, CDR2 SVGEGT. CDR3 in amino acids: CASSLNNPDMSEQYF. For the CDR3, the DNA is TGTGCCAGCAGTTTGAATAATCCGGACATGAGCGAGCAGTACTTC.

This clone was observed a single time. This chain uses TRBV4-3 with TRBJ2-7; D remains unclear. Trimming shortened V by 1 base and J by 1 base, and 11 bases separated the two germline ends. The CDR3 is made up of 15 amino acids. Germline V gene data show CDR1 as LGHNA and CDR2 as YSLEER. The CDR3 here is CASSQVLDGSYEQYF. The CDR3 DNA follows: TGCGCCAGCAGCCAAGTCCTGGACGGGTCCTACGAGCAGTACTTC.

The chain has TRBV28 and TRBJ2-2; D call uncertain. V lost 7 bases and J lost 3, with 15 bases in between. The CDR3 covers 15 residues. Per germline, CDR1 MDHEN and CDR2 SYDVKM. CDR3 amino acids: CASMTRSAYTGELFF. CDR3 nucleotides: TGTGCCAGCATGACAAGGAGTGCTTACACCGGGGAGCTGTTTTTT.

This clone has just one count. The genes are TRBV4-1 and TRBJ1-1, with D tentatively TRBD1 (5 bases). The germline gives CDR1 MGHRA, CDR2 YSYEKL. CDR3 length equals 14 residues. Deletions cut 1 base from V and 5 bases from J, with 11 bases between. The chain's CDR3 is CASSQVDGTTEAFF. CDR3 DNA sequence: TGCGCCAGCAGCCAAGTAGACGGGACTACTGAAGCTTTCTTT.

This clone was counted once. This sequence joins TRBV18 and TRBJ1-2; 8 nucleotides align to TRBD1. V lost 2 bases and J lost 3; bases outside the gene matches: 2. Germline CDR1 KGHSH, CDR2 LQKENI. CDR3 length equals 14 residues. CDR3 protein: CASSPDRGDYGYTF. The CDR3 DNA follows: TGTGCCAGCTCACCAGACAGGGGAGACTATGGCTACACCTTC. Full variable domain (missing parts from reference TRBV18 and TRBJ1-2): NAGVMQNPRHLVRRRGQEARLRCSPMKGHSHVYWYRQLPEEGLKFMVYLQKENIIDESGMPKERFSAEFPKEGPSILRIQQVVRGDSAAYFCASSPDRGDYGYTFGSGTRLTVV.

The genes are TRBV6-6 and TRBJ1-1; 8 bases align to TRBD1. The CDR3 is made up of 15 amino acids. Trimming removed 6 bases from V and 4 bases from J; junction bases left unmatched: 10. CDR1 is MNHNY, CDR2 SVGAGI, per germline (reference sequence). The CDR3 loop is CASSFDRGSGTEAFF. CDR3 coding DNA: TGTGCCAGCAGCTTCGACAGGGGAAGTGGCACTGAAGCTTTCTTT.

This chain connects TRBV7-2 to TRBJ2-3; no reliable D call. CDR3 length equals 16 residues. CDR1 is SGHTA, CDR2 FQGNSA, per germline. V shed 5 bases and J shed 0 bases, with 15 bases lying between them. CDR3 amino acids: CASSQASQISTDTQYF. CDR3 nucleotides: TGTGCCAGCAGCCAGGCCAGTCAGATTAGCACAGATACGCAGTATTTT.